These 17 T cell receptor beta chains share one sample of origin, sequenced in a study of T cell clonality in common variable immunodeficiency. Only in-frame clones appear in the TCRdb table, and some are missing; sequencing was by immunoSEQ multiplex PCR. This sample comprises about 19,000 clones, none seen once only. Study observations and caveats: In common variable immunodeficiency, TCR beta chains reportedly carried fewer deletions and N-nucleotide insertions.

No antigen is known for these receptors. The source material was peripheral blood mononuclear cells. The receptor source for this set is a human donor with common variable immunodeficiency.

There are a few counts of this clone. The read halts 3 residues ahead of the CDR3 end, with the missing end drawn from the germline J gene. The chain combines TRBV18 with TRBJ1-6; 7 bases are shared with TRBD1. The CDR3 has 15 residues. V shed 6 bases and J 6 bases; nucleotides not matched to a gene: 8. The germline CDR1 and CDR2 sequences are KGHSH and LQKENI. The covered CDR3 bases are TGTGCCAGCTCCTCCGGACAGGTTTCTAATTCACCC. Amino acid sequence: CASSSGQVSNSP. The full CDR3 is CASSSGQVSNSPLHF.

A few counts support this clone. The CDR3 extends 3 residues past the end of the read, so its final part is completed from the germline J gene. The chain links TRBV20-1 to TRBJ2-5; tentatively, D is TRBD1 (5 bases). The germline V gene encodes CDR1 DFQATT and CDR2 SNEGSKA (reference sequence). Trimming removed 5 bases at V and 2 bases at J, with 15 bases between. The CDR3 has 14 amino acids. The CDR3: CSAHFEDTQETQYF. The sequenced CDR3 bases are TGCAGTGCTCACTTTGAGGACACGCAAGAGACC.

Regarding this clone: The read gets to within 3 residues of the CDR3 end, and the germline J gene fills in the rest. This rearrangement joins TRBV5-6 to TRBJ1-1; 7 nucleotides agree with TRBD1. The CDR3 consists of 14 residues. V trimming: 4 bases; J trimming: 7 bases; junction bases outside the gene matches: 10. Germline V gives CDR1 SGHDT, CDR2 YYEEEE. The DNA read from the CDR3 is TGTGCCAGCAGCGCGGCGACAGGGAACGTTGAA. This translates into CASSAATGNVE. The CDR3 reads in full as CASSAATGNVEAFF.

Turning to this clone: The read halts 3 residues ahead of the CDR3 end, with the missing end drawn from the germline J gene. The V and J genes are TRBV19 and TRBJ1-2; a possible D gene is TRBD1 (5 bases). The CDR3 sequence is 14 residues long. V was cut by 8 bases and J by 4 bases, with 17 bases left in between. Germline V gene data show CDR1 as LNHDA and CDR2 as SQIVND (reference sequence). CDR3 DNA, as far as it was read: TGTGCCAGTCGGACCGGGGGGGGTTCCTATGGC. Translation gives CASRTGGGSYG. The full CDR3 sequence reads CASRTGGGSYGYTF.

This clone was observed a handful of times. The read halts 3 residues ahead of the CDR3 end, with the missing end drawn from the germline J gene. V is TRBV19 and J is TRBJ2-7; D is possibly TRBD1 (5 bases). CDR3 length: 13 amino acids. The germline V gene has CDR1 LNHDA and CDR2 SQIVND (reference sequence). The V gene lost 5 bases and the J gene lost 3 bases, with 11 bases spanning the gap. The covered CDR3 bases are TGTGCCAGTAGTTTGGACATCCTCTACGAG. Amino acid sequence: CASSLDILYE. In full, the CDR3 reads CASSLDILYEQYF.

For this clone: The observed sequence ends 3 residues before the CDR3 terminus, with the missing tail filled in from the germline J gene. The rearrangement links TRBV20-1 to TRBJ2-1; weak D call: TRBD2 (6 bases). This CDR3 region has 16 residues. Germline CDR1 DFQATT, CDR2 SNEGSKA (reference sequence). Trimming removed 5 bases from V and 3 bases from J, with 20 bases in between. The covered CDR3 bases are TGCAGTGCTCCGGACTATGTGAGAGAAGTCTACAATGAG. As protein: CSAPDYVREVYNE. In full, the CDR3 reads CSAPDYVREVYNEQFF.

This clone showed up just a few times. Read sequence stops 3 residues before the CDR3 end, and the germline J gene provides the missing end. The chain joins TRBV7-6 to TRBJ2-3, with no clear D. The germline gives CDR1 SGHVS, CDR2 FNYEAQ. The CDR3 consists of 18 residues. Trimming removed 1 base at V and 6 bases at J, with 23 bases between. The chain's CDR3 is CASSLVSGGYVVADTQYF. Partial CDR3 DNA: TGTGCCAGCAGCTTAGTATCCGGTGGTTATGTGGTTGCGGATACG. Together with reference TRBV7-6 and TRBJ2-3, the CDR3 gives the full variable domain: GAGVSQSPRYKVTKRGQDVALRCDPISGHVSLYWYRQALGQGPEFLTYFNYEAQQDKSGLPNDRFSAERPEGSISTLTIQRTEQRDSAMYRCASSLVSGGYVVADTQYFGPGTRLTVL.

The sequenced CDR3 bases are TGTGCCAGCAGAAAGACAGGGGACACAGATACG. This translates into CASRKTGDTDT. The full-length CDR3 reads as CASRKTGDTDTQYF. The chain is built from TRBV6-2 or TRBV6-3 and TRBJ2-3, with 8 bases matching TRBD1. The CDR3 end falls 3 residues outside the read, so it is completed with the germline J gene. Germline loops: CDR1 MNHEY, CDR2 SVGEGT. This CDR3 has 14 residues. The V gene end was trimmed by 6 bases and the J gene end by 2 bases; junction bases not matched to a gene: 4.

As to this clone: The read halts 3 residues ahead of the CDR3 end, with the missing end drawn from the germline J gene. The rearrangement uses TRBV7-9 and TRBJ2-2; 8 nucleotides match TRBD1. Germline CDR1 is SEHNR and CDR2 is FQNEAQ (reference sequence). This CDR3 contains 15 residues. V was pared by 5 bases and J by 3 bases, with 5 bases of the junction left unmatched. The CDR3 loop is CASSLRGRDTGELFF. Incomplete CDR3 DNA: TGTGCCAGCAGCCTCAGGGGGCGTGACACCGGGGAG. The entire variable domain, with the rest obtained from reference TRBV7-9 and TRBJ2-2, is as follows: DTGVSQNPRHKITKRGQNVTFRCDPISEHNRLYWYRQTLGQGPEFLTYFQNEAQLEKSRLLSDRFSAERPKGSFSTLEIQRTEQGDSAMYLCASSLRGRDTGELFFGEGSRLTVL.

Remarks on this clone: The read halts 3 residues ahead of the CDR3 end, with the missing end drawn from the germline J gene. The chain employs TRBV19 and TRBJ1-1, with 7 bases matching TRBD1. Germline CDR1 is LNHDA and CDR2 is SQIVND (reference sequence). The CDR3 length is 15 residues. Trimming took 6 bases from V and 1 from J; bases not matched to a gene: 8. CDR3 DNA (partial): TGTGCCAGTAGCTCGACAGGGTTGGCGAACACTGAA. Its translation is CASSSTGLANTE. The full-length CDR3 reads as CASSSTGLANTEAFF.

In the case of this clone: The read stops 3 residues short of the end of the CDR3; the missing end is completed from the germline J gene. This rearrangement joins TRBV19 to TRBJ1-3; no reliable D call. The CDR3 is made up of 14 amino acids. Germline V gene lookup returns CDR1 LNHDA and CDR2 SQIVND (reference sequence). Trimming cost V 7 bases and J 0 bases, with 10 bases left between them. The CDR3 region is CASKMPGSGNTIYF. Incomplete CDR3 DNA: TGTGCCAGTAAGATGCCAGGCTCTGGAAACACC.

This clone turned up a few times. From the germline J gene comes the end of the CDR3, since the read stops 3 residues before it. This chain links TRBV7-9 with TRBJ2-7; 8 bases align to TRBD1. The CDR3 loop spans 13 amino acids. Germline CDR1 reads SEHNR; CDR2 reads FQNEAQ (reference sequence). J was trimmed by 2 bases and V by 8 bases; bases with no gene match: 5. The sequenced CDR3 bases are TGTGCCAGCGGTAGACAGGGGCCCTACGAG. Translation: CASGRQGPYE. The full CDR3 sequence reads CASGRQGPYEQYF. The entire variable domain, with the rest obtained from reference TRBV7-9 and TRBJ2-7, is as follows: DTGVSQNPRHKITKRGQNVTFRCDPISEHNRLYWYRQTLGQGPEFLTYFQNEAQLEKSRLLSDRFSAERPKGSFSTLEIQRTEQGDSAMYLCASGRQGPYEQYFGPGTRLTVT.

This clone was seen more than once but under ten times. This CDR3 is CASSEHRDFISYEQYF. Incomplete CDR3 DNA: TGTGCCAGCAGTGAACACCGGGACTTTATCTCCTACGAG. The rearrangement uses TRBV2 and TRBJ2-7, with D possibly being TRBD2 (6 bases). The read stops 3 residues short of the end of the CDR3; the missing end is completed from the germline J gene. The V and J ends lost 2 bases and 0 bases respectively, with 14 bases between them. The CDR3 is made up of 16 amino acids. Per germline, CDR1 SNHLY and CDR2 FYNNEI.

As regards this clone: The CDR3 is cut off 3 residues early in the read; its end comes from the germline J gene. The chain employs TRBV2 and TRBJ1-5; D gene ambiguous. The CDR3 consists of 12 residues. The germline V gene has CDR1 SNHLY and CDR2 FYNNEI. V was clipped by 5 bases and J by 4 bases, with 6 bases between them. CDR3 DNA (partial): TGTGCCAGCAGTTCGGGGAATCAGCCC. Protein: CASSSGNQP. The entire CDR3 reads CASSSGNQPQHF.

The CDR3 spells CASSLARDSREAFF. The CDR3 DNA, read in part, is TGTGCCAGCAGCTTAGCTCGGGACAGCCGTGAA. This chain joins TRBV7-9 and TRBJ1-1; 7 bases map to TRBD1. The read ends 3 residues before the CDR3 terminus; that terminus is restored from the germline J gene. Germline CDR1 reads SEHNR; CDR2 reads FQNEAQ (reference sequence). V was clipped by 0 bases and J by 7 bases; unmatched bases: 5. The length of the CDR3 is 14 residues.

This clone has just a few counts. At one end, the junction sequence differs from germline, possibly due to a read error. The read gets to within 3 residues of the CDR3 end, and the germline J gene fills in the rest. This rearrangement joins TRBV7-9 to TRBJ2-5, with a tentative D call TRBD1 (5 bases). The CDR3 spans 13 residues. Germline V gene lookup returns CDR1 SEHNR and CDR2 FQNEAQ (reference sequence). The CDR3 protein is CSSSPTGPETQYF. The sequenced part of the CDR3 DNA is TGTTCCAGCAGCCCTACAGGTCCCGAGACC.

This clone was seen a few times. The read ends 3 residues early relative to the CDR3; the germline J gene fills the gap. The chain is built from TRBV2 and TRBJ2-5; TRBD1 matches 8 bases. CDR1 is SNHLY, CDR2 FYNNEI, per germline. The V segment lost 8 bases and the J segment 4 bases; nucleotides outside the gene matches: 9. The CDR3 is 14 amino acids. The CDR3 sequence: CASGRQGLIETQYF. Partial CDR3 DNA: TGTGCCAGCGGCAGACAGGGGTTGATAGAGACC.